Included here is one T cell receptor beta chain sequence, with context. This receptor's antigen is unknown. No much larger clonotype is one base removed from it; base qualities were not supplied. These data originate in a study of breast tumors, draining lymph nodes, adjacent tissues (dated by TCRdb to 2016 to 2018). About the full investigation: In breast cancer patients, the study compared the TCR beta repertoires of tumor, adjacent nontumor tissue and axillary lymph nodes. The study aimed to assess the relationships and possible T-cell exchange between tumor, surrounding tissue and draining lymph node repertoires in human breast cancer. Beyond this particular receptor, the publication reports: The conclusion that tumor T cells originate in lymph nodes was presented as consistent with a hypothesis rather than as directly demonstrated. The data were judged consistent with most tumor T cells deriving from the lymph node and then expanding within tumor tissue. T-cell repertoire diversity in tumors was found to be lower than in lymph nodes but higher than in nontumor tissue, and preferential V and J gene usage was observed. Tumor and nontumor tissue repertoires were found to be significantly more similar in luminal-like than in basal-like breast cancer.

Lymph node samples came from the axillary draining lymph nodes of breast cancer patients. From the germline V gene, CDR1 is SGHNT and CDR2 is YENEEA. The germline ends are 13 bases apart after V is trimmed by 1 base and J by 5 bases. There are 15 amino acids in the CDR3, from cysteine to phenylalanine inclusive. Left in the record is the CDR3 DNA by itself, 45 bases read in frame from the first base. For sequencing, an Illumina HiSeq 2000 was employed. Multiplex PCR amplification was used to build the TCR beta chain libraries. High-throughput sequencing was used to analyze the amplified TCR beta chain products. The public reads were quality trimmed at Q25 with fastp and then assembled into clones with MiXCR by TCRdb, keeping productive beta chains. Every entry covers one CDR3 protein and lists the most common genes and DNA from its rows. The sample contains over 150,000 distinct CDR3 sequences, approximately 30% of them found a single time. The ten largest clones take up roughly 4.5% of the sample.

This receptor was obtained from a female donor with breast cancer. Some clones in this sample may be carry-over from other donors' samples. The sample comprised axillary lymph node tissue. The chain is assembled from TRBV11-3 and TRBJ2-3; TRBD2 might be the D gene, on 6 matching bases. In nucleotide form, the sequence is TGTGCCAGCAGCTTAGGAGCGGGTTCGGTAGATACGCAGTATTTT. Translated, this gives CASSLGAGSVDTQYF.